Only a few counts were recorded for the clone carrying this T cell receptor beta chain. Its specificity is unknown. TCRdb redid the calling of the reads with MiXCR, one entry per CDR3 protein. Altogether 200,000 or so distinct CDR3 sequences are present, about 39% being singletons, with the ten largest covering 55% to 60%. This record belongs to a study of T cell repertoires in cytomegalovirus infection. Study background: Selection of CMV epitopes for the study included recently identified HLA-C-restricted and well-studied HLA-B-restricted ones. General study findings and limits: HLA-C-restricted CMV clonotypes gave the most frequent clonotype in two of eight donors. People with CMV and the relevant HLA were identified by cumulative public TCR beta family frequency.

Germline-derived CDR1 and CDR2 are MNHNY and SVGAGI (reference sequence). CDR3 size: 13 residues. V was clipped by 0 bases and J by 7 bases, with 9 bases between them. This clonotype was obtained from a human donor in good health (CMV status not recorded). Some clones in this sample may be carry-over from other donors' samples. This specimen consisted of CD8+ T cells from cultured PBMCs, obtained from culture after CMV antigen stimulation. The chain is built from TRBV6-6 and TRBJ1-1; D ambiguous. For the CDR3, the DNA is TGTGCCAGCAGTTACTCGCTGGCAGATGAAGCTTTCTTT. Amino acids: CASSYSLADEAFF.